The sequence of this T cell receptor (beta chain) was determined in a study of cytomegalovirus exposure and HLA in healthy donors. Notes on the study in general: Per a prior analysis, the majority of TCR beta V segments were productive roughly 90% or roughly 30% of the time. Investigators reported 150 to 200 TCR beta chains as tied to cytomegalovirus.

Per the germline V gene, CDR1 is MDHEN and CDR2 is SYDVKM. The CDR3 loop spans 17 amino acids. V gave up 7 bases and J gave up 3 bases; unmatched junction bases: 17. PCR primers comprised 60 Vbeta and 13 Jbeta primers. As originally analysed: Approximately 9.9 million shared chains were among the approximately 87 million unique TCR beta chains that a later analysis counted. Here immunoSEQ multiplex PCR was the method, and the copy in TCRdb shows in-frame clones only, minus some. V, J and clone size are those of that table, while D and trimming were read from the DNA. Of fewer than 30,000 clones listed, more than 55% are singletons. As concerns this clone: Its specificity is unknown.

Unrecorded immune exposures were likely, despite nominal health at sampling. Source material: PBMCs. V is TRBV28 and J is TRBJ2-5; 7 nucleotides line up with TRBD1. The TCR comes from a male donor in good health and CMV-seropositive. The CDR3 DNA follows: TGTGCCAGCACTCTAGCAGGCTCTTCGGGACAGAAAGAGACCCAGTACTTC. Protein sequence: CASTLAGSSGQKETQYF.